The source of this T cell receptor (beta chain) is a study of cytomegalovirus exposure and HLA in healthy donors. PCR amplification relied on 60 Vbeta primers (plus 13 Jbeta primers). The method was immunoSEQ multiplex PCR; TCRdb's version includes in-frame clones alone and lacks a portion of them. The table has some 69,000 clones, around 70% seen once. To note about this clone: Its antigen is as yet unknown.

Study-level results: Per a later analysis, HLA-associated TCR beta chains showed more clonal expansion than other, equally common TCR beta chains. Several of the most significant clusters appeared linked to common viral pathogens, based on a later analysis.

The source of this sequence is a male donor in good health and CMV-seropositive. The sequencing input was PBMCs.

The CDR3 protein is CASTDRGTDTQYF. In DNA, the CDR3 is TGCGCCAGCACCGACAGGGGTACAGATACGCAGTATTTT. This chain joins TRBV10-2 and TRBJ2-3, with 8 bases lining up with TRBD1. The CDR3 consists of 13 residues. The germline V gene has CDR1 WSHSY and CDR2 SAAADI. Trimming took 7 bases from V and 3 from J; bases not matched to a gene: 3.